Detailed here is one TCR beta chain. Its antigen is unknown. The sample originates from a study of T cell responses to AZD1222 COVID-19 vaccine. The CDR3 loop spans 17 amino acids. Germline assignment: CDR1 SGHRS and CDR2 YFSETQ. After removal of 4 bases from V and 4 bases from J, the junction contained 15 bases not matched to a gene. Assay: immunoSEQ multiplex PCR; the TCRdb copy retains only in-frame clones and omits some. This sample has some 120,000 clones; about 87% occur once, and the top ten carry 4.4%. The study's findings and limits: The study reported that nearly half of spike-specific TCRs target unmutated variant regions. Vaccination with two AZD1222 doses was followed by a rise in Spike-specific TCR breadth and depth.

The chain combines TRBV5-1 with TRBJ2-3; 7 bases line up with TRBD1. The material was peripheral blood, obtained on day 0 of AZD1222 vaccination. The clonotype was recovered from an adult in good health. As DNA, the CDR3 is TGCGCCAGCAGCCCCCTCCTAAGACAGGGAAGGTCAGATACGCAGTATTTT. Encoded protein: CASSPLLRQGRSDTQYF.